This T cell receptor beta chain was obtained from a study of blood T cell repertoires in COVID-19. Across the study: Italy, Spain and the United States were the sources of the convalescent and acute COVID-19 samples. T cells, B-cell-depleted T cells, or PBMCs provided the cDNA or gDNA that served as material.

Authors' processing steps: Using reference gene primer amplification, nucleated cell counts were estimated. Generated by immunoSEQ multiplex PCR, the TCRdb table keeps only in-frame clones and is missing some. The V and J calls and clone size were taken over from that table, and D and trimming were inferred from the DNA. Of fewer than 200,000 clones listed, 83% are singletons. The sample consisted of peripheral blood. The receptor comes from a woman aged 80 or older with acute or convalescent COVID-19.

This chain's CDR3 is CASSGRGVTEAFF. CDR3 in DNA: TGTGCCAGCAGCGGCCGGGGGGTCACTGAAGCTTTCTTT. The chain has TRBV5-8 and TRBJ1-1; tentative D call: TRBD1 (5 bases). This CDR3 comprises 13 residues. Trimming took 4 bases from V and 4 from J, leaving 11 bases between them. In germline, CDR1 is SGHTS, CDR2 YDEGEE.